These T cell receptor beta chains were read from a single sample in a study of shared clonotypes between healthy human individuals. Here immunoSEQ multiplex PCR was the method, and the copy in TCRdb shows in-frame clones only, minus some. There are approximately 720,000 clones in the sample; roughly 94% occur only once, and approximately 25% lies in the top ten. The sequenced material came from naive CD8+ T cells sorted from blood. The receptor set was obtained from a man aged 30 to 45 in good health. Each CDR3 is given with its conserved first and last residue. D genes are given only for firm matches. A clone size is listed for some rows: how often the clone was seen (once, few, many), or a class if it is expanded.

J gene,V gene,clone size,D gene,CDR3 DNA,CDR3 protein
TRBJ2-1,TRBV30,.,.,TGTGCCTGGAGTGTAGACTATGACAATGAGCAGTTCTTC,CAWSVDYDNEQFF
TRBJ2-1,TRBV5-1,.,.,TGCGCCAGCAGCTTGAGGGATTTCAGCTCCTACAATGAGCAGTTCTTC,CASSLRDFSSYNEQFF
TRBJ1-1,TRBV29-1,once,.,TGCAGCGTTGAGGAAGGGAGGGTCACCGACACTGAAGCTTTCTTT,CSVEEGRVTDTEAFF
TRBJ2-2,TRBV10-3,.,TRBD2,TGTGCCATCAGTGAGACCCGACTAGCGGTCGACACCGGGGAGCTGTTTTTT,CAISETRLAVDTGELFF
TRBJ2-1,TRBV7-9,.,.,TGTGCCAGCAGCCACCTCTCTTCGGGGACGGATGAGCAGTTCTTC,CASSHLSSGTDEQFF
TRBJ2-3,TRBV27,.,TRBD1,TGTGCCAGCTCAATAGGACAGGCCAACACAGATACGCAGTATTTT,CASSIGQANTDTQYF
TRBJ2-3,TRBV10-3,once,.,TGTGCCATCAGTGGCAGTAGCACAGATACGCAGTATTTT,CAISGSSTDTQYF
TRBJ2-3,TRBV19,.,TRBD1,TGTGCCAGTAGTGGGGACAGGTCCCAAGCGGATACGCAGTATTTT,CASSGDRSQADTQYF
TRBJ2-3,TRBV6-4,many,.,TGTGCCAGCAGTGAGGAAGATAGCACAGATACGCAGTATTTT,CASSEEDSTDTQYF
TRBJ1-4,TRBV6-5,once,.,TGTGCCAGCAGTGCTTACAGGGTGGCCGATGAAAAACTGTTTTTT,CASSAYRVADEKLFF
TRBJ2-7,TRBV11-2,.,.,TGTGCCAGCAGCCTCTTATCCTACGAGCAGTACTTC,CASSLLSYEQYF
TRBJ2-4,TRBV7-8,.,.,TGTGCCAGCAGCTTGTCACGGGACAGATCAACGGGAGCGGATCCTTACATTCAGTACTTC,CASSLSRDRSTGADPYIQYF
TRBJ1-4,TRBV7-9,few,.,TGTGCCAGCAGCACGAGGACAGACTCAACTAATGAAAAACTGTTTTTT,CASSTRTDSTNEKLFF
TRBJ1-5,TRBV2,.,.,TGTGCCAGCAGTTTGTTAGGGGGGTGGGATTTT,CASSLLGGWDF
TRBJ2-3,TRBV10-3,.,TRBD2,TGTGCCATCAGTAGCGGGCTAGCGGGAGGACCGCCGGGCACAGATACGCAGTATTTT,CAISSGLAGGPPGTDTQYF
TRBJ1-5,TRBV19,.,.,TGTGCCAGTAGTACCAGGGACGGGGATCAGCCCCAGCATTTT,CASSTRDGDQPQHF
TRBJ2-2,TRBV5-8,.,.,TGTGCCAGCAGCTTGTTCCCAAGTAGCCTGATGTCCACCGGGGAGCTGTTTTTT,CASSLFPSSLMSTGELFF
TRBJ1-2,TRBV11-2,.,.,TGTGCCAGCAGCTTATCAGCTCAGGTCGGCTACACCTTC,CASSLSAQVGYTF
TRBJ2-1,TRBV27,.,.,TGTGCCAGCAGTTTAGCCGGAGGCTCCTACAATGAGCAGTTCTTC,CASSLAGGSYNEQFF
TRBJ2-7,TRBV28,.,TRBD2,TGTGCCAGCAGTCCCGGGGGGGCCACCTACGAGCAGTACTTC,CASSPGGATYEQYF
TRBJ2-7,TRBV11-3,.,.,TGTGCCAGCAGCTTAGGGACAGCCTACGAGCAGTACTTC,CASSLGTAYEQYF
TRBJ2-5,TRBV11-2,.,TRBD1,TGTGCCAGCAGCTCAGGTCACAGGGGGTTTGAGACCCAGTACTTC,CASSSGHRGFETQYF
TRBJ2-7,TRBV7-8,.,.,TGTGCCAGCAGCTCCCGACCTAGTGGACAGAACCTCTACGAGCAGTACTTC,CASSSRPSGQNLYEQYF
TRBJ2-7,TRBV7-9,.,TRBD2,TGTGCCAGCAGCCACGGACTAGCGGTTACCTACGAGCAGTACTTC,CASSHGLAVTYEQYF
TRBJ2-7,TRBV6-1,.,.,TGTGCCAGCAAGTCCACAGGCTATACCTACGAGCAGTACTTC,CASKSTGYTYEQYF
TRBJ2-2,TRBV6-1,.,TRBD1,TGTGCCAGCAGTGAAAGGGTGTGGGACAGGGAGAGGGACGGGGAGCTGTTTTTT,CASSERVWDRERDGELFF
TRBJ2-2,TRBV6-4,.,TRBD2,TGTGCCAGCAGTGACGGGGGTAGCGGGAGACCGCTCACCGGGGAGCTGTTTTTT,CASSDGGSGRPLTGELFF
TRBJ2-7,TRBV7-9,.,.,TGTGCCAGCAGCTTAGCGGGTCCAGCCTACGAGCAGTACTTC,CASSLAGPAYEQYF
TRBJ2-3,TRBV14,.,TRBD2,TGTGCCAGCAGCGAAAGACCGTTTTGGCGGGAGGGCCGGGCAGATACGCAGTATTTT,CASSERPFWREGRADTQYF
TRBJ2-5,TRBV27,.,TRBD2,TGTGCCAGCATCCCAAGCGGGAGGGGCGGTGAGACCCAGTACTTC,CASIPSGRGGETQYF
TRBJ2-1,TRBV6-1,.,TRBD2,TGTGCCAGCAGTGAAGAGTGGGCGGGAGAGGAGCAGTTCTTC,CASSEEWAGEEQFF
TRBJ1-4,TRBV9,.,.,TGTGCCAGCAGCGTAGAGGAGGGAAAAAAACTGTTTTTT,CASSVEEGKKLFF
TRBJ2-3,TRBV27,.,TRBD2,TGTGCCAGCAGTCACGGGAGGGCCCGTTCGCAGTATTTT,CASSHGRARSQYF
TRBJ2-7,TRBV2,.,.,TGTGCCAGCAGCCAGGGGTACTACGAGCAGTACTTC,CASSQGYYEQYF
TRBJ2-7,TRBV10-1,.,.,TGCGCCAGCAGTGAGTCGCTGGGTAAGATCTACGAGCAGTACTTC,CASSESLGKIYEQYF
TRBJ2-1,TRBV19,.,.,TGTGCCAGTAGTATTACCCTAGCACCCCACAATGAGCAGTTCTTC,CASSITLAPHNEQFF
TRBJ2-1,TRBV7-9,.,.,TGTGCCAGCAGCTTAGTGGACAATGAGCAGTTCTTC,CASSLVDNEQFF
TRBJ2-3,TRBV4-1,.,.,TGCGCCAGCAGCCAAGATCACAACGACTACTCAAGCACAGATACGCAGTATTTT,CASSQDHNDYSSTDTQYF
TRBJ2-5,TRBV29-1,.,.,TGCAGCGTTGAAGAGGAAGAGACCCAGTACTTC,CSVEEEETQYF
TRBJ1-1,TRBV6-5,.,TRBD1,TGTGCCAGCAGTATACAGGGGGCAGACACTGAAGCTTTCTTT,CASSIQGADTEAFF
TRBJ1-5,TRBV28,.,.,TGTGCCAGCAGTTCGGTACAGGGTCAGCCCCAGCATTTT,CASSSVQGQPQHF
TRBJ2-7,TRBV9,.,.,TGTGCCAGCAGCGTAGCTGGCTACGAGCAGTACTTC,CASSVAGYEQYF
TRBJ2-7,TRBV27,once,TRBD2,TGTGCCAGCAGTCCCTACTCAGCGGGGCCCTCTTACGAGCAGTACTTC,CASSPYSAGPSYEQYF
TRBJ2-7,TRBV13,once,TRBD2,TGTGCCAGCAGCTCCTTTAGCGGGACAAGTGCGTCGGAGCAGTACTTC,CASSSFSGTSASEQYF
TRBJ2-3,TRBV27,few,.,TGTGCCAGCAGTTCGACTATCTCAGATACGCAGTATTTT,CASSSTISDTQYF
TRBJ2-1,TRBV27,.,.,TGTGCCAGCACCCCCCTCGGGAACAATGAGCAGTTCTTC,CASTPLGNNEQFF
TRBJ2-1,TRBV7-8,.,TRBD1,TGTGCCAGCAGCCTCCTAGGGGGCGGGAATGAGCAGTTCTTC,CASSLLGGGNEQFF
TRBJ1-1,TRBV2,.,.,TGTGCCAGCAGCCCTCCGGGGGGGCCATCGCAGAACACTGAAGCTTTCTTT,CASSPPGGPSQNTEAFF
TRBJ2-7,TRBV7-9,once,.,TGTGCCAGCAGCTTAACCTCCCTTCCCGGGAAATCCTACGAGCAGTACTTC,CASSLTSLPGKSYEQYF
TRBJ2-7,TRBV4-1,.,.,TGCGCCAGCAGCCAAGATGACAGCTCATACGGCTACGAGCAGTACTTC,CASSQDDSSYGYEQYF